Presented here are 27 T cell receptor beta chains from one specimen sequenced in a study of cytomegalovirus exposure and HLA in healthy donors. Vbeta (60) and Jbeta (13) primers were used in the PCR. The protocol was immunoSEQ multiplex PCR, while the TCRdb copy is restricted to in-frame clones and leaves out a portion. The sample holds about 200,000 clones, about 87% seen once. Sequences were obtained from PBMCs. The receptors were gathered from a man aged 30-40 years in good health and CMV-seronegative.

The chain employs TRBV7-6 and TRBJ2-7; the D is unclear. The CDR3 spans 14 residues. The germline V gene has CDR1 SGHVS and CDR2 FNYEAQ. V gave up 0 bases and J gave up 2 bases, with 8 bases separating them. The CDR3 region has the DNA TGTGCCAGCAGCTTAGCTCCCAGCGCCTACGAGCAGTACTTC. Translating gives CASSLAPSAYEQYF.

J is TRBJ2-5 and V is TRBV29-1, with D possibly matching TRBD2 (6 bases). The V and J ends lost 3 bases and 5 bases respectively, with 13 bases between them. The CDR3 loop spans 13 amino acids. Germline V gene sequence: CDR1 SQVTM, CDR2 ANQGSEA. The CDR3 sequence: CSVETNREETQYF. The CDR3 DNA reads TGCAGCGTTGAGACTAATCGGGAGGAGACCCAGTACTTC. The full variable domain, rest sourced from reference TRBV29-1 and TRBJ2-5, is SAVISQKPSRDICQRGTSLTIQCQVDSQVTMMFWYRQQPGQSLTLIATANQGSEATYESGFVIDKFPISRPNLTFSTLTVSNMSPEDSSIYLCSVETNREETQYFGPGTRLLVL.

This clone appeared once. V usage is TRBV18 and J usage is TRBJ2-1, with 9 bases aligning to TRBD2. CDR3 size: 15 residues. The germline gives CDR1 KGHSH, CDR2 LQKENI. The junction had 7 bases not matched to a gene; V was cut back by 3 bases and J by 7 bases. DNA of the CDR3: TGTGCCAGCTCACCTTATAGCGGGAGTTCAAATGAGCAGTTCTTC. This encodes CASSPYSGSSNEQFF.

The V gene is TRBV2, the J gene TRBJ2-1; D is unclear. V was clipped by 3 bases and J by 2 bases, with 5 bases between them. Germline V gives CDR1 SNHLY, CDR2 FYNNEI. CDR3 length equals 13 residues. The CDR3 nucleotides are TGTGCCAGCAGTGACCGCGCCTACAATGAGCAGTTCTTC. It specifies CASSDRAYNEQFF.

This clone occurred once. The V call is TRBV2, the J call TRBJ1-2; D perhaps matches TRBD1 (6 bases). This CDR3 is 16 amino acids long. Trimming removed 2 bases at V and 0 bases at J, with 13 bases between. The germline CDR1 and CDR2 sequences are SNHLY and FYNNEI. The CDR3 DNA reads as TGTGCCAGCAGTGAATACCCCGGGACAACTAACTATGGCTACACCTTC. Its translation: CASSEYPGTTNYGYTF.

A single count supports this clone. The genes are TRBV19 and TRBJ2-4, with 7 positions matching TRBD1. Per the germline V gene, CDR1 is LNHDA and CDR2 is SQIVND (reference sequence). This CDR3 contains 16 residues. The V segment lost 1 base and the J segment 8 bases; nucleotides outside the gene matches: 11. The CDR3 sequence is CASSIGGRGLVDIQYF. In DNA, the CDR3 is TGTGCCAGTAGTATAGGTGGCAGGGGGTTAGTTGACATTCAGTACTTC.

The chain carries TRBV9 and TRBJ2-2, with D tentatively TRBD2 (7 bases). V shed 4 bases and J shed 5 bases, with 21 bases lying between them. From germline, CDR1 is SGDLS and CDR2 YYNGEE. The CDR3 runs to 17 residues. The CDR3 DNA reads TGTGCCAGCAGCCCGAGTCGGGGGCTGGGGGGGACCGGGGAGCTGTTTTTT. Translating it yields CASSPSRGLGGTGELFF.

This chain links TRBV6-1 with TRBJ2-7; 12 bases fit TRBD1. Looked up from germline, CDR1 is MNHNS and CDR2 is SASEGT. The CDR3 length is 14 residues. Unmatched junction bases numbered 4, after V lost 3 bases and J lost 7 bases. The CDR3 DNA sequence: TGTGCCAGCAGTGAGGGACAGGGGGCGAGGGAGCAGTACTTC. Its translation: CASSEGQGAREQYF.

With regard to this clone: The junction and the germline gene differ at one end; a read error may be behind it. The V and J genes are TRBV7-9 and TRBJ2-7, with a tentative D call TRBD1 (6 bases). CDR3 length equals 17 residues. Germline assignment: CDR1 SEHNR and CDR2 FQNEAQ (reference sequence). CDR3 sequence (DNA): TGTTCCAGCAGCTCCACAGAACAGGGAGTAATGGCCTACGAGCAGTACTTC. Protein: CSSSSTEQGVMAYEQYF.

The V call is TRBV6-5, the J call TRBJ2-3, with 10 bases lining up with TRBD2. CDR3 length equals 13 residues. The germline gives CDR1 MNHEY, CDR2 SVGAGI. Trimming took 2 bases from V and 10 from J; bases not matched to a gene: 3. This CDR3 reads CASSYQREGSQYF. The CDR3 nucleotides are TGTGCCAGCAGTTACCAGCGGGAGGGGTCGCAGTATTTT.

This clone appeared a single time. The genes are TRBV5-1 and TRBJ2-1; 9 nucleotides agree with TRBD2. The CDR3 contains 16 residues. The ends lost 4 bases at V and 2 bases at J; junction bases unmatched: 7. In germline, CDR1 is SGHRS, CDR2 YFSETQ. The CDR3 loop is CASSPNSGRTYNEQFF. CDR3 in DNA: TGCGCCAGCAGCCCCAATAGCGGGAGAACCTACAATGAGCAGTTCTTC.

The chain is built from TRBV11-2 and TRBJ2-2; 7 bases map to TRBD2. The ends lost 5 bases at V and 5 bases at J; junction bases unmatched: 8. The CDR3 runs 15 residues. Germline V gene data show CDR1 as SGHAT and CDR2 as FQNNGV. CDR3 sequence: CASSPLGEGTGELFF. Here the CDR3 DNA reads TGTGCCAGCAGCCCTTTGGGGGAGGGTACCGGGGAGCTGTTTTTT. The variable domain in full, completed from reference TRBV11-2 and TRBJ2-2, reads EAGVAQSPRYKIIEKRQSVAFWCNPISGHATLYWYQQILGQGPKLLIQFQNNGVVDDSQLPKDRFSAERLKGVDSTLKIQPAKLEDSAVYLCASSPLGEGTGELFFGEGSRLTVL.

This rearrangement joins TRBV27 to TRBJ2-7; D possibly corresponds to TRBD2 (6 bases). V dropped 5 bases and J dropped 3 bases, with 14 bases sitting between them. Germline V gene sequence: CDR1 MNHEY, CDR2 SMNVEV (reference sequence). This CDR3 contains 14 residues. CDR3 nucleotides: TGTGCCAGCAGTAGGGGTGGAGGGCTCTACGAGCAGTACTTC. This sequence encodes CASSRGGGLYEQYF.

This sequence joins TRBV7-2 and TRBJ1-4, with no clear D. Trimming removed 4 bases from V and 0 bases from J, with 9 bases in between. There are 15 residues in the CDR3. The germline gives CDR1 SGHTA, CDR2 FQGNSA. CDR3 DNA: TGTGCCAGCAGCTCGACACCTGCAACTAATGAAAAACTGTTTTTT. Encoded protein: CASSSTPATNEKLFF.

This clone was observed once. V and J are TRBV5-6 and TRBJ2-1; 7 bases match TRBD1. Germline V gene data show CDR1 as SGHDT and CDR2 as YYEEEE. Trimming removed 3 bases from V and 4 bases from J; junction bases left unmatched: 4. The CDR3 spans 14 residues. The CDR3: CASSSGQSYNEQFF. The CDR3 DNA reads TGTGCCAGCAGCTCGGGACAGAGTTACAATGAGCAGTTCTTC. The full variable domain, rest sourced from reference TRBV5-6 and TRBJ2-1, is DAGVTQSPTHLIKTRGQQVTLRCSPKSGHDTVSWYQQALGQGPQFIFQYYEEEERQRGNFPDRFSGHQFPNYSSELNVNALLLGDSALYLCASSSGQSYNEQFFGPGTRLTVL.

This chain connects TRBV30 to TRBJ2-5; 11 bases agree with TRBD1. The V gene's germline CDR1 is GTSNPN and CDR2 SVGIG (reference sequence). Trimming took 5 bases from V and 2 from J; bases not matched to a gene: 7. The CDR3 is 15 residues long. The CDR3 spells CAWGTGTGGQETQYF. The CDR3 nucleotides read TGTGCCTGGGGAACCGGGACAGGGGGTCAAGAGACCCAGTACTTC.

The chain couples TRBV2 to TRBJ2-7; tentatively, D is TRBD1 (6 bases). The CDR3 covers 14 residues. CDR1 is SNHLY, CDR2 FYNNEI, per germline. Trimming took 6 bases from V and 0 from J, leaving 12 bases between them. The CDR3 spells CASRRTDTSYEQYF. The CDR3 DNA follows: TGTGCCAGCAGGCGGACAGATACCTCCTACGAGCAGTACTTC.

This clone was seen just once. The J gene is TRBJ2-3, the V gene TRBV7-9; 7 bases match TRBD1. The CDR3 has 16 residues. Germline trimming cut 8 bases from V and 5 bases from J; bases unmatched to any gene: 16. The germline gives CDR1 SEHNR, CDR2 FQNEAQ (reference sequence). In DNA form, the CDR3 reads TGTGCCAGCGGAACTTCCTTACCAACAGGGGAAGATACGCAGTATTTT. As protein: CASGTSLPTGEDTQYF.

The rearrangement links TRBV19 to TRBJ2-1; the match to TRBD2 covers 7 bases. After removal of 6 bases from V and 8 bases from J, the junction contained 10 bases not matched to a gene. The CDR3 totals 14 residues. Germline CDR1 reads LNHDA; CDR2 reads SQIVND (reference sequence). CDR3: CASRLKRGQDEQFF. In DNA form, the CDR3 reads TGTGCCAGTAGGCTTAAGCGGGGTCAAGATGAGCAGTTCTTC.

J is TRBJ1-3 and V is TRBV10-3, with TRBD1 matching over 7 bases. CDR3 length equals 15 residues. V trimming: 7 bases; J trimming: 0 bases; junction bases outside the gene matches: 6. Per germline, CDR1 ENHRY and CDR2 SYGVKD. The CDR3 here is CAITDRVNSGNTIYF. CDR3 nucleotides: TGTGCCATCACAGACAGGGTCAACTCTGGAAACACCATATATTTT.

This rearrangement joins TRBV4-2 to TRBJ2-3, with 11 bases aligning to TRBD2. Germline values: CDR1 LGHNA, CDR2 YNFKEQ. There are 17 residues in the CDR3. Trimming cost V 6 bases and J 5 bases; bases outside gene matches: 13. CDR3 sequence (DNA): TGTGCCAGCAGTCTTCCGGGACTAGCGGCCGATGGAGATACGCAGTATTTT. It encodes CASSLPGLAADGDTQYF.

CDR3 protein: CASSERGGAGNTEAFF. CDR3 coding DNA: TGTGCCAGCAGCGAGAGGGGGGGGGCGGGGAACACTGAAGCTTTCTTT. V is TRBV9 and J is TRBJ1-1, with D possibly TRBD1 on 6 matching bases. Trimming cost V 3 bases and J 1 base, with 16 bases left between them. Germline V lookup: CDR1 SGDLS, CDR2 YYNGEE. This CDR3 is 16 amino acids long.

J is TRBJ1-1 and V is TRBV7-9; a possible D gene is TRBD1 (6 bases). Trimming removed 0 bases from V and 12 bases from J, with 8 bases in between. Germline V gives CDR1 SEHNR, CDR2 FQNEAQ (reference sequence). CDR3 length: 11 amino acids. DNA of the CDR3: TGTGCCAGCAGCTTAGCAGGGGGAACTTTCTTT. As protein: CASSLAGGTFF.

The chain couples TRBV6-6 to TRBJ1-5, with 7 bases identical to TRBD1. V shed 4 bases and J 3 bases; nucleotides not matched to a gene: 9. CDR3 size: 16 residues. Germline V gene sequence: CDR1 MNHNY, CDR2 SVGAGI (reference sequence). CDR3 in DNA: TGTGCCAGCAGTTCTCTACAGGGGCCCGTCAATCAGCCCCAGCATTTT. Protein sequence: CASSSLQGPVNQPQHF.

The rearrangement uses TRBV27 and TRBJ2-3, with D maybe TRBD1 (7 bases). The CDR3 has 15 residues. The germline gives CDR1 MNHEY, CDR2 SMNVEV (reference sequence). V was trimmed by 10 bases and J by 4 bases, leaving 21 bases between them. CDR3 sequence: CATRGARVAPDTQYF. The CDR3 DNA reads as TGTGCCACCAGGGGGGCTAGGGTAGCCCCAGATACGCAGTATTTT.

The V and J genes are TRBV2 and TRBJ2-6, with 7 bases identical to TRBD1. Germline CDR1 is SNHLY and CDR2 is FYNNEI. This CDR3 is 14 amino acids long. The J segment lost 8 bases and the V segment lost 7 bases, leaving 8 bases of the junction unmatched. The CDR3 spells CASMLRGPTNVLTF. In nucleotides, the CDR3 is TGTGCCAGCATGCTGAGGGGGCCCACCAACGTCCTGACTTTC.

Written as DNA, the CDR3 is TGTGCCAGCAGTGGGGGCAGCACCTACGAGCAGTACTTC. It yields the protein CASSGGSTYEQYF. The chain combines TRBV28 with TRBJ2-7; D is perhaps TRBD1 (6 bases). Germline assignment: CDR1 MDHEN and CDR2 SYDVKM. The CDR3 consists of 13 residues. V was clipped by 5 bases and J by 2 bases, with 10 bases between them.